One sample yielded the 21 T cell receptor beta chains listed below, sequenced in a study of T cells in Graves' hyperthyroidism and ophthalmopathy. RNA transcripts provided the source from which TCR beta CDR3 regions were amplified. The HTBI primer set was used in a first-round RT-PCR of the TCR CDR3. In TCRdb, the multiplex PCR reads were re-called with MiXCR into one record per CDR3 protein. The table lists 300,000 to 450,000 distinct CDR3 sequences, under 15% of them singletons. Sequencing was performed on blood. These receptors all come from a woman aged 25 to 39 with Graves' hyperthyroidism.

CDR3 DNA sequence: TGTGCCAGCAGCTTGGTAGGGACGGGGGGAGAGACCCAGTACTTC. Translated, it gives CASSLVGTGGETQYF. The chain combines TRBV5-4 with TRBJ2-5, with 7 positions matching TRBD2. Germline V gives CDR1 SGHNT, CDR2 YYREEE (reference sequence). V lost 0 bases, J lost 4 bases, and 6 bases stayed unmatched. The CDR3 runs to 15 residues. Full variable domain (outside the CDR3, taken from reference TRBV5-4 and TRBJ2-5): ETGVTQSPTHLIKTRGQQVTLRCSSQSGHNTVSWYQQALGQGPQFIFQYYREEENGRGNFPPRFSGLQFPNYSSELNVNALELDDSALYLCASSLVGTGGETQYFGPGTRLLVL.

This clonotype was counted at least ten times. This chain uses TRBV3-1 with TRBJ1-1; TRBD1 aligns across 7 bases. V lost 1 base and J lost 4; bases outside the gene matches: 6. The germline gives CDR1 LGHDT, CDR2 YNNKEL (reference sequence). CDR3 length equals 15 residues. CDR3 DNA: TGTGCCAGCAGCCAAGCCCCGACAGGGCCCACTGAAGCTTTCTTT. Translation gives CASSQAPTGPTEAFF.

The table lists this clonotype with many counts. The chain couples TRBV12-3 or TRBV12-4 to TRBJ2-7; D unclear. V lost 1 base to trimming and J lost 4 bases, with 8 bases between them. The CDR3 covers 13 residues. CDR3: CASSLGQEYEQYF. The CDR3 DNA reads as TGTGCCAGCAGTTTAGGGCAAGAATACGAGCAGTACTTC.

Comment on this clonotype: A much larger clone lies one base from this, so it may be a read error. V is TRBV11-2 and J is TRBJ1-5; 7 bases match TRBD1. This CDR3 region has 14 residues. Germline CDR1 SGHAT, CDR2 FQNNGV. This chain's CDR3 is CASSLETGAQPQRF. CDR3 sequence (DNA): TGTGCCAGCAGCTTAGAAACAGGGGCTCAGCCCCAGCGTTTT.

This clonotype was seen many times. The V and J genes are TRBV7-9 and TRBJ2-7, with D perhaps TRBD1 (5 bases). The CDR3 consists of 17 residues. Trimming removed 1 base from V and 1 base from J, with 17 bases in between. CDR1 is SEHNR and CDR2 is FQNEAQ in the germline V gene (reference sequence). The CDR3 loop is CASSLGYGRRDSYEQYF. The DNA for the CDR3 is TGTGCCAGCAGCTTAGGGTATGGGCGCAGGGATTCCTACGAGCAGTACTTC.

There are many counts of this clonotype. This rearrangement joins TRBV24-1 to TRBJ2-1, with 8 bases matching TRBD2. This CDR3 is 16 amino acids long. Germline loops: CDR1 KGHDR, CDR2 SFDVKD. Germline trimming cut 2 bases from V and 4 bases from J; bases unmatched to any gene: 6. CDR3 nucleotide sequence: TGTGCCACCAGTGATTCACGCGGGAGGCCATACAATGAGCAGTTCTTC. Translated: CATSDSRGRPYNEQFF.

Ten or more counts support this clonotype. V gene TRBV7-9 combines with J gene TRBJ2-1; perhaps TRBD1 as D (6 bases). This CDR3 region has 17 residues. V lost 5 bases, J lost 3 bases, and 20 bases lay in between. CDR1 SEHNR and CDR2 FQNEAQ come from the germline V gene (reference sequence). The CDR3 reads CASSDIRKQGSYNEQFF. In DNA, the CDR3 is TGTGCCAGCAGCGATATTCGGAAACAGGGTAGCTACAATGAGCAGTTCTTC.

This clonotype was seen ten or more times. The V and J genes are TRBV28 and TRBJ2-4; D is perhaps TRBD2 (5 bases). Germline V gene data show CDR1 as MDHEN and CDR2 as SYDVKM. This CDR3 is 14 amino acids long. V was clipped by 6 bases and J by 5 bases, with 14 bases between them. The CDR3 DNA reads as TGTGCCAGCAGCTCTACCGGGATGCAAAACATTCAGTACTTC. Amino acid sequence: CASSSTGMQNIQYF.

This clonotype was counted many times. This chain connects TRBV30 to TRBJ1-4; 9 bases agree with TRBD1. The CDR3 is 13 amino acids. Germline V gives CDR1 GTSNPN, CDR2 SVGIG (reference sequence). Trimming cost V 6 bases and J 8 bases; bases outside gene matches: 7. The CDR3, as DNA: TGTGCCTGCGGGCCGGACAGGGGCGAAAAACTGTTTTTT. Translation gives CACGPDRGEKLFF. The complete variable domain, with remaining parts taken from reference TRBV30 and TRBJ1-4, reads SQTIHQWPATLVQPVGSPLSLECTVEGTSNPNLYWYRQAAGRGLQLLFYSVGIGQISSEVPQNLSASRPQDRQFILSSKKLLLSDSGFYLCACGPDRGEKLFFGSGTQLSVL.

This clonotype was detected a few times. The junction differs from germline at one of its ends, possibly a read error. CDR3 DNA: TGCAGCGTCTCCGACAATGAGCAGTTCTTC. Amino acid sequence: CSVSDNEQFF. This chain connects TRBV29-1 to TRBJ2-1; no reliable D call. Germline CDR1 and CDR2: SQVTM and ANQGSEA. The CDR3 is 10 amino acids.

This clonotype was observed at least ten times. V usage is TRBV6-1 and J usage is TRBJ2-3; 11 positions match TRBD1. The germline gives CDR1 MNHNS, CDR2 SASEGT. The CDR3 covers 15 residues. With V trimmed by 6 bases and J by 3 bases, 5 bases remained unmatched. CDR3 sequence: CASRPGTGGTDTQYF. In DNA, the CDR3 is TGTGCCAGCAGGCCCGGGACAGGGGGGACAGATACGCAGTATTTT.

This clonotype came up many times. The genes are TRBV28 and TRBJ2-4; 10 bases line up with TRBD2. The CDR3 has 15 amino acids. Germline V gene data show CDR1 as MDHEN and CDR2 as SYDVKM. J gave up 6 bases and V 5 bases, and 7 bases lay outside the gene matches. As DNA, the CDR3 is TGTGCCAGCAGTCTCCGACTAGCGGGTGGAAACATTCAGTACTTC. Amino acid sequence: CASSLRLAGGNIQYF.

This clonotype was observed at least ten times. Here the CDR3 reads CASSSRRAPDTQYF. CDR3 DNA sequence: TGTGCCAGCAGTTCCCGACGGGCCCCAGATACGCAGTATTTT. This chain links TRBV12-3 or TRBV12-4 with TRBJ2-3, with D uncertain. This CDR3 region has 14 residues. V dropped 4 bases and J dropped 4 bases, with 12 bases sitting between them.

There are many counts of this clonotype. The genes are TRBV11-2 and TRBJ2-1; 8 bases match TRBD2. The junction had 5 bases not matched to a gene; V was cut back by 1 base and J by 0 bases. The CDR3 runs to 17 residues. Germline CDR1 SGHAT, CDR2 FQNNGV. The CDR3 reads CASSLVAGGPSYNEQFF. CDR3 in DNA: TGTGCCAGCAGCTTAGTTGCGGGAGGACCCTCCTACAATGAGCAGTTCTTC.

This clonotype was counted between two and nine times. The genes are TRBV4-2 and TRBJ2-7, with D possibly TRBD2 on 5 matching bases. The CDR3 totals 17 residues. Germline assignment: CDR1 LGHNA and CDR2 YNFKEQ. Between the trimmed V and J ends, which lost 0 bases and 6 bases, there was a span of 21 bases. The CDR3 loop is CASSQDQRLGGGSEQYF. The CDR3 DNA is TGTGCCAGCAGCCAAGATCAGAGATTAGGAGGCGGATCCGAGCAGTACTTC.

In the case of this clonotype: At one end, the junction sequence differs from germline, possibly due to a read error. The chain has TRBV5-1 and TRBJ1-6; TRBD1 might be the D (5 bases). CDR1 and CDR2 (germline): SGHRS, YFSETQ. The CDR3 runs to 15 residues. CDR3 loop: CASSLYYGGYSPLHF. CDR3 in DNA: TGTGCCAGCAGCTTGTATTATGGGGGGTATTCACCCCTCCACTTT.

This clonotype was seen only a few times. The gene calls are TRBV5-1 and TRBJ2-7, with TRBD1 as a possible D gene (6 bases). CDR3 length: 12 residues. The germline V gene has CDR1 SGHRS and CDR2 YFSETQ. The germline V and J ends were trimmed by 0 bases and 6 bases, with 7 bases remaining between them. The CDR3 reads CASSLVGAEQYF. The CDR3 region has the DNA TGCGCCAGCAGCTTGGTGGGGGCCGAGCAGTACTTC. The whole variable domain, filled in from reference TRBV5-1 and TRBJ2-7, reads KAGVTQTPRYLIKTRGQQVTLSCSPISGHRSVSWYQQTPGQGLQFLFEYFSETQRNKGNFPGRFSGRQFSNSRSEMNVSTLELGDSALYLCASSLVGAEQYFGPGTRLTVT.

The table lists this clonotype with many counts. The chain recombines TRBV27 with TRBJ2-1; D may be TRBD1 or TRBD2 (5 bases each). Germline lookup yields CDR1 MNHEY and CDR2 SMNVEV (reference sequence). V was cut by 5 bases and J by 0 bases, with 14 bases left in between. The CDR3 consists of 16 residues. CDR3 residues: CASSPYGTDSYNEQFF. The CDR3 DNA sequence: TGTGCCAGCAGTCCCTATGGGACCGACTCCTACAATGAGCAGTTCTTC.

This sequence joins TRBV5-6 and TRBJ1-2; D gene ambiguous. Trimming removed 1 base from V and 6 bases from J, with 7 bases in between. CDR1 SGHDT and CDR2 YYEEEE come from the germline V gene. The CDR3 sequence is 12 residues long. In DNA form, the CDR3 reads TGTGCCAGCAGCTTGTTCAGCGATGGCTACACCTTC. It translates to CASSLFSDGYTF.

The V and J genes are TRBV30 and TRBJ2-3, with TRBD2 matching 13 bases. CDR1 is GTSNPN and CDR2 is SVGIG in the germline V gene (reference sequence). CDR3 length: 16 amino acids. With V trimmed by 4 bases and J by 3 bases, 7 bases remained unmatched. This CDR3 reads CAWNLGTSGTTDTQYF. The CDR3 DNA reads TGTGCCTGGAATCTGGGGACTAGCGGGACAACAGATACGCAGTATTTT.

The chain has TRBV2 and TRBJ2-1; D remains ambiguous. This CDR3 spans 12 amino acids. In germline, CDR1 is SNHLY, CDR2 FYNNEI. Trimming shortened V by 7 bases and J by 4 bases, and 8 bases separated the two germline ends. In nucleotides, the CDR3 is TGTGCCAGCACTAAGGAATACAATGAGCAGTTCTTC. Protein sequence: CASTKEYNEQFF.